This TCR beta chain was sequenced in a study of T cell responses to AZD1222 COVID-19 vaccine (TCRdb year 2021). At the level of the whole study: Because spike-specific TCR depth and breadth did not differ between the two schedules, AZD1222 recipients who got a second dose at roughly 4 weeks were pooled with those who got a second dose at roughly 12 weeks. TCR sequencing covered some 240 trial participants: 207 given two doses of AZD1222 and about 26 given two doses of MenACWY control vaccine. Enrollment into the trials was organized by age into subgroups of 18-55, 56-69 and 70-plus years, and those subgroups contained roughly 150, 30 and 60 TCR-sequenced participants, respectively.

This clone was detected only a few times. Its cognate antigen has yet to be identified. No clone much larger than this one lies a single base away; base qualities are absent. In light of the paper, this sample's time point label describes: baseline before first vaccination. Samples from vaccinated people were obtained from the UK trials COV001 and COV002, which included a single-blind randomized controlled phase 2/3 trial of AZD1222 (ChAdOx1 nCoV-19) in healthy adults. For TCRbeta chain sequencing, PBMC samples were collected from trial participants at day 0 and at day 28 after the second dose. The CDR3, from cysteine to phenylalanine, totals 17 residues. The DNA shown is the 51-base CDR3, in frame from base 1. V and J are trimmed by 4 bases and 2 bases, and the gene matches miss 12 bases of the junction. From a lookup of the germline V gene (reference sequence), CDR1 and CDR2 are SGHNT and YYREEE.

Findings and caveats that apply to the study as a whole: A significant rise in spike-specific TCR breadth and depth was observed after two AZD1222 doses relative to day 0 and relative to MenACWY recipients. Most participants were white British and females outnumbered males, and the authors suggested that clonal diversity may have been underestimated. Because no samples from the day 14 peak response were available, repertoires could be characterized only after the peak T cell response. Only a handful of AZD1222 recipients were SARS-CoV-2 seropositive at baseline, limiting conclusions about previously exposed vaccinees. Reportedly, close to half of the unique spike-specific TCRs recognized epitopes lying outside the regions that are mutated in the B.1.351 and B.1.1.7 variants. In the small 56-69-year group, the increase in depth fell short of significance, most likely because of low power. CD4 TCRs associated with the vaccine covered the entire spike protein, and the dominant responses were in regions 160-218 and 743-854.

The CDR3 regions of human TCRbeta chains were subjected to immunosequencing. On the study's bioinformatics: Repertoire TCRs were matched against a reference library of SARS-CoV-2-specific TCRs generated with the MIRA antigen-specificity platform. Breadth was defined as the fraction of unique TCRs that were SARS-CoV-2-associated. Depth was defined as the fraction of total T cells that were SARS-CoV-2-associated. Using the MIRA data, every spike-specific TCR was mapped to the spike region that the TCR reacted to and assigned to either a CD4 or a CD8 class. Log10-transformed breadth and depth values were compared by one-way ANOVA with Sidak's multiple comparisons tests. TCRdb holds this immuneACCESS table with in-frame rearrangements only. Some clones are missing; in checked studies, unresolved V genes explain under half, and the rest has no known cause. The V and J calls and clone size come from that table; D and trimming were worked out from the DNA. The sample profile shows about 110,000 clones; roughly 80% of them were found once. The ten largest clonotypes hold roughly 9.9% of the sample.

The rearranged segments are TRBV5-4 and TRBJ2-3; TRBD1 fits 8 bases in the junction. The clonotype was recovered from an adult in good health. Material: peripheral blood, obtained on day 0 of AZD1222 vaccination. The CDR3 protein sequence reads: CASSPSVGQVFTDTQYF. The sequenced DNA is TGTGCCAGCAGCCCCTCAGTGGGACAGGTTTTCACAGATACGCAGTATTTT.